These 28 T cell receptor beta chains were all obtained from the same sample, sequenced in a study of CD8 T cells in Susac syndrome. Random hexamers were used to reverse transcribe 0.5 to 1 ug of RNA. TCRdb re-analysed the immunoSEQ multiplex PCR reads in MiXCR, keeping a single row per CDR3 protein. This sample has approximately 140,000 distinct CDR3 sequences, with about 95% found just once. Sequenced material: CD4+ T cells from PBMCs. The receptors here all came from a human donor with multiple sclerosis.

In this sample, this clonotype turned up once. This sequence joins TRBV27 and TRBJ1-5; D unclear. The CDR3 spans 13 residues. Trimming pared 5 bases from V and 5 bases from J, leaving 10 bases between. The germline V gene encodes CDR1 MNHEY and CDR2 SMNVEV (reference sequence). For the CDR3, the DNA is TGTGCCAGCAGTATTAAACCATATCAGCCCCAGCATTTT. This translates into CASSIKPYQPQHF.

The chain carries TRBV2 and TRBJ2-1, with a weak D call TRBD1 (5 bases). The CDR3 consists of 13 residues. Deletions cut 4 bases from V and 4 bases from J, with 8 bases between. Germline CDR1 is SNHLY and CDR2 is FYNNEI. The CDR3 sequence is CASSGQGYNEQFF. The CDR3 DNA is TGTGCCAGCAGTGGGCAGGGATACAATGAGCAGTTCTTC.

The chain carries TRBV4-1 and TRBJ2-3; D ambiguous. Looked up from germline, CDR1 is MGHRA and CDR2 is YSYEKL. The germline V and J ends were trimmed by 1 base and 2 bases, with 13 bases remaining between them. The CDR3 is 16 amino acids. In DNA, the CDR3 is TGCGCCAGCAGCCAAGGACCCGGAGACCCCACAGATACGCAGTATTTT. This encodes CASSQGPGDPTDTQYF.

The chain carries TRBV29-1 and TRBJ1-3; TRBD1 aligns across 7 bases. CDR1 is SQVTM and CDR2 is ANQGSEA in the germline V gene. The V and J ends lost 6 bases and 2 bases, in that order; junction bases with no gene match: 4. The CDR3 runs 13 residues. CDR3 amino acids: CSVSGTAGNTIYF. Written as DNA, the CDR3 is TGCAGCGTCTCCGGGACAGCTGGAAACACCATATATTTT.

The chain uses TRBV3-1 and TRBJ1-6, with TRBD1 as a possible D gene (6 bases). There are 16 residues in the CDR3. Germline V CDR1 and CDR2: LGHDT, YNNKEL (reference sequence). V dropped 2 bases and J dropped 9 bases, with 17 bases sitting between them. The CDR3 region is CASSQRETRGSSPLHF. CDR3 nucleotide sequence: TGTGCCAGCAGCCAACGAGAAACCAGGGGTAGTTCACCCCTCCACTTT. The variable domain in full, with the rest retrieved from reference TRBV3-1 and TRBJ1-6, is DTAVSQTPKYLVTQMGNDKSIKCEQNLGHDTMYWYKQDSKKFLKIMFSYNNKELIINETVPNRFSPKSPDKAHLNLHINSLELGDSAVYFCASSQRETRGSSPLHFGNGTRLTVT.

This clonotype showed up just once. The V call is TRBV29-1, the J call TRBJ2-5; D possibly corresponds to TRBD1 (5 bases). V was cut by 4 bases and J by 5 bases, with 11 bases left in between. Germline assignment: CDR1 SQVTM and CDR2 ANQGSEA. CDR3 size: 12 residues. The CDR3 DNA reads TGCAGCGTTGTATCAGGGCTGGAGACCCAGTACTTC. It yields the protein CSVVSGLETQYF.

This clonotype has only one observation. V and J are TRBV20-1 and TRBJ2-7; the D gene could be TRBD1 or TRBD2 (5 bases each). Deletions cut 4 bases from V and 5 bases from J, with 24 bases between. Germline V gene data show CDR1 as DFQATT and CDR2 as SNEGSKA (reference sequence). The CDR3 is 16 amino acids. The CDR3: CSANPVGSRGLDEQYF. CDR3 DNA sequence: TGCAGTGCTAACCCCGTGGGGTCCCGGGGCTTGGACGAGCAGTACTTC.

The rearrangement links TRBV2 to TRBJ1-2; D unresolved. Germline V gene sequence: CDR1 SNHLY, CDR2 FYNNEI. With 6 bases removed from V and 3 bases from J, the gap between germline ends came to 11 bases. The CDR3 extends over 13 amino acids. CDR3 region: CASRLPEDYGYTF. The CDR3 nucleotides read TGTGCCAGCAGGCTACCAGAGGACTATGGCTACACCTTC.

The chain employs TRBV9 and TRBJ1-1, with D uncertain. CDR1 SGDLS and CDR2 YYNGEE come from the germline V gene. Trimming took 3 bases from V and 2 from J, leaving 11 bases between them. The CDR3 spans 14 residues. Here the CDR3 DNA reads TGTGCCAGCAGCGCCGTCACGGGAAACACTGAAGCTTTCTTT. Translation: CASSAVTGNTEAFF.

Written as DNA, the CDR3 is TGTGCCAGCAGCGCCTCGGGGAGGAGACAGTTCTTC. Its protein is CASSASGRRQFF. This chain uses TRBV9 with TRBJ2-1; D is possibly TRBD2 (6 bases). Germline V gives CDR1 SGDLS, CDR2 YYNGEE. CDR3 length: 12 amino acids. V lost 3 bases and J 13 bases, leaving 14 bases between the germline ends. The full variable domain, completed using reference TRBV9 and TRBJ2-1, is DSGVTQTPKHLITATGQRVTLRCSPRSGDLSVYWYQQSLDQGLQFLIQYYNGEERAKGNILERFSAQQFPDLHSELNLSSLELGDSALYFCASSASGRRQFFGPGTRLTVL.

As regards this clonotype: An end of the junction does not agree with germline; a read error may underlie this. The chain has TRBV5-1 and TRBJ1-1; possibly TRBD1 for D (6 bases). This CDR3 has 15 amino acids. Germline loops: CDR1 SGHRS, CDR2 YFSETQ. The CDR3: CASSLVPGANAEAFF. The CDR3 DNA reads as TGCGCCAGCAGCTTGGTACCGGGGGCGAACGCTGAAGCTTTCTTT.

The chain links TRBV20-1 to TRBJ1-5; TRBD1 is a possible D gene (5 bases). V was shortened by 5 bases and J by 1 base, with 15 bases between the two germline ends. Germline-derived CDR1 and CDR2 are DFQATT and SNEGSKA (reference sequence). The CDR3 length is 15 residues. CDR3 DNA sequence: TGCAGTGCTGTCAAATCAGGGTTAAGCAATCAGCCCCAGCATTTT. Amino acid sequence: CSAVKSGLSNQPQHF.

This rearrangement joins TRBV30 to TRBJ1-2; D remains unclear. The germline V and J ends were trimmed by 0 bases and 8 bases, with 13 bases remaining between them. CDR1 and CDR2 from the germline V gene are GTSNPN and SVGIG (reference sequence). The CDR3 contains 13 residues. The CDR3 protein is CAWSVAAYNGYTF. Written as DNA, the CDR3 is TGTGCCTGGAGTGTGGCCGCGTATAACGGCTACACCTTC.

This clonotype was seen once. The chain joins TRBV3-1 to TRBJ2-1, with D perhaps given as TRBD1 or TRBD2 (6 bases each). Trimming cost V 0 bases and J 0 bases, with 15 bases left between them. The CDR3 contains 18 residues. Germline V gene data show CDR1 as LGHDT and CDR2 as YNNKEL (reference sequence). The CDR3 here is CASSQDPSGASSYNEQFF. The DNA for the CDR3 is TGTGCCAGCAGCCAAGATCCCTCGGGGGCCAGCTCCTACAATGAGCAGTTCTTC.

This clonotype appeared a single time. The J gene is TRBJ1-1, the V gene TRBV20-1; tentatively, D is TRBD1 (5 bases). Germline V gene data show CDR1 as DFQATT and CDR2 as SNEGSKA (reference sequence). This CDR3 has 15 amino acids. Deletions cut 0 bases from V and 0 bases from J, with 11 bases between. The CDR3 protein is CSARDPSGLNTEAFF. The CDR3 DNA follows: TGCAGTGCTAGAGACCCTTCGGGACTGAACACTGAAGCTTTCTTT.

The V call is TRBV2, the J call TRBJ2-4; 12 bases fit TRBD2. The germline V gene has CDR1 SNHLY and CDR2 FYNNEI. V lost 3 bases and J lost 1; bases outside the gene matches: 7. The CDR3 has 18 amino acids. The CDR3: CASSEGPSGRAAKNIQYF. The CDR3 DNA follows: TGTGCCAGCAGTGAGGGACCTAGCGGGAGGGCGGCCAAAAACATTCAGTACTTC.

This chain uses TRBV20-1 with TRBJ1-6; D remains unclear. Germline values: CDR1 DFQATT, CDR2 SNEGSKA (reference sequence). With 7 bases removed from V and 10 bases from J, the gap between germline ends came to 11 bases. This CDR3 is built from 11 residues. CDR3 in amino acids: CSVEGRSPLHF. The CDR3 region has the DNA TGCAGTGTCGAAGGACGATCACCCCTCCACTTT.

The chain uses TRBV19 and TRBJ1-5; no firm D call. Germline V CDR1 and CDR2: LNHDA, SQIVND (reference sequence). The length of the CDR3 is 12 residues. Trimming removed 9 bases at V and 3 bases at J, with 9 bases between. The CDR3 loop reads CASRTVNQPQHF. CDR3 nucleotide sequence: TGTGCCAGCCGGACTGTCAATCAGCCCCAGCATTTT.

V usage is TRBV29-1 and J usage is TRBJ2-1, with D perhaps assigned TRBD1 or TRBD2 (5 bases each). CDR3 size: 13 residues. From germline, CDR1 is SQVTM and CDR2 ANQGSEA. The germline V and J ends were trimmed by 4 bases and 8 bases, with 15 bases remaining between them. The CDR3 nucleotides are TGCAGCGTTGGTCGCAGGGCGAGGGATGAGCAGTTCTTC. This gives the protein CSVGRRARDEQFF.

The CDR3 loop is CASSRDGTGKTQYF. CDR3 DNA sequence: TGTGCCAGCAGTCGCGACGGGACAGGAAAGACCCAGTACTTC. The V call is TRBV12-3 or TRBV12-4, the J call TRBJ2-5; 8 nucleotides agree with TRBD1. Germline trimming cut 5 bases from V and 6 bases from J; bases unmatched to any gene: 8. This CDR3 region has 14 residues.

The DNA for the CDR3 is TGTGCCAGCAGTGAGGGCGGGGGGGCCGCCAAGTTCTTC. Encoded protein: CASSEGGGAAKFF. The chain couples TRBV2 to TRBJ2-1, with TRBD2 identical over 9 bases. CDR3 size: 13 residues. V trimming: 3 bases; J trimming: 14 bases; junction bases outside the gene matches: 8. Germline lookup yields CDR1 SNHLY and CDR2 FYNNEI.

The chain has TRBV12-3 or TRBV12-4 and TRBJ1-4; no firm D call. V gave up 2 bases and J gave up 10 bases, with 8 bases separating them. The CDR3 consists of 12 residues. The DNA for the CDR3 is TGTGCCAGCAGTTTACGGGGAGGAAAACTGTTTTTT. It codes for CASSLRGGKLFF.

The chain couples TRBV27 to TRBJ2-3, with 12 bases matching TRBD2. V lost 10 bases and J lost 0; bases outside the gene matches: 11. Germline assignment: CDR1 MNHEY and CDR2 SMNVEV (reference sequence). The length of the CDR3 is 17 residues. In DNA, the CDR3 is TGTGCCACCTCGGGGCTAGCGGGGGGGACTAGCACAGATACGCAGTATTTT. Translation: CATSGLAGGTSTDTQYF.

The rearrangement links TRBV13 to TRBJ2-7; maybe TRBD1 (6 bases). Germline assignment: CDR1 PRHDT and CDR2 FYEKMQ (reference sequence). V lost 5 bases and J lost 0, with 11 bases in between. This CDR3 has 14 residues. DNA of the CDR3: TGTGCCAGCAGCCCCAACAGGGTCTCCTACGAGCAGTACTTC. Residues: CASSPNRVSYEQYF. The variable domain in full, with the rest retrieved from reference TRBV13 and TRBJ2-7, is AAGVIQSPRHLIKEKRETATLKCYPIPRHDTVYWYQQGPGQDPQFLISFYEKMQSDKGSIPDRFSAQQFSDYHSELNMSSLELGDSALYFCASSPNRVSYEQYFGPGTRLTVT.

The chain combines TRBV5-6 with TRBJ1-5; TRBD1 agrees at 8 bases. CDR3 length: 15 residues. Germline-derived CDR1 and CDR2 are SGHDT and YYEEEE. Trimming at V came to 5 bases and at J to 0 bases, leaving 4 bases not matched to a gene. The CDR3 DNA reads TGTGCCAGCAGTCGGACAGGGCATAGCAATCAGCCCCAGCATTTT. Protein: CASSRTGHSNQPQHF.

The table lists this clonotype with a count of one. The chain has TRBV25-1 and TRBJ2-2, with TRBD2 matching 12 bases. The germline gives CDR1 MGHDK, CDR2 SYGVNS. Trimming at V came to 7 bases and at J to 6 bases, leaving 6 bases not matched to a gene. The length of the CDR3 is 15 residues. CDR3 nucleotides: TGTGCCAGCAAGACTAGCGGGAGAGAGGCCGGGGAGCTGTTTTTT. It codes for CASKTSGREAGELFF.

The J gene is TRBJ1-5, the V gene TRBV27; D remains ambiguous. Germline CDR1 is MNHEY and CDR2 is SMNVEV (reference sequence). The CDR3 loop spans 14 amino acids. V was shortened by 10 bases and J by 0 bases, with 13 bases between the two germline ends. CDR3 in amino acids: CATNVGGSNQPQHF. In DNA, the CDR3 is TGTGCCACCAACGTCGGCGGTAGCAATCAGCCCCAGCATTTT.

The chain uses TRBV7-9 and TRBJ2-4, with unresolved D. V was trimmed by 1 base and J by 10 bases, leaving 11 bases between them. This CDR3 is 13 amino acids long. CDR1 is SEHNR and CDR2 is FQNEAQ in the germline V gene (reference sequence). DNA of the CDR3: TGTGCCAGCAGCTTAGGTGCAGCTGGGATTCAGTACTTC. It encodes CASSLGAAGIQYF.